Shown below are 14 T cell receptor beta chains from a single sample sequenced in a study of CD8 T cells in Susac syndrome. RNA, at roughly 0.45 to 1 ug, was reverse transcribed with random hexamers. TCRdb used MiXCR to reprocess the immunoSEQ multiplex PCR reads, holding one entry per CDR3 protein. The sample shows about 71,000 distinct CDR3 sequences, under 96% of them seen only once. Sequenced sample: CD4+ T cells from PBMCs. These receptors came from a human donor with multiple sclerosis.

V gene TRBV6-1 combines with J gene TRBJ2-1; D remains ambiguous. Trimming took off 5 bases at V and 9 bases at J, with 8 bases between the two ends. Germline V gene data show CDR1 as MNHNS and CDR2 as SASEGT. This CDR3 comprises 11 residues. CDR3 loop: CASSHDGEQFF. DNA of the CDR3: TGTGCCAGCAGTCACGACGGTGAGCAGTTCTTC.

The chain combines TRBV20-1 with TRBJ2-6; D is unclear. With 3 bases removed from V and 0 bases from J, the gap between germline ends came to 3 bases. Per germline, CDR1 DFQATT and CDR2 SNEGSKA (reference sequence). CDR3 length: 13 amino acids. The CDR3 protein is CSARASGANVLTF. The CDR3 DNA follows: TGCAGTGCTAGGGCCTCTGGGGCCAACGTCCTGACTTTC.

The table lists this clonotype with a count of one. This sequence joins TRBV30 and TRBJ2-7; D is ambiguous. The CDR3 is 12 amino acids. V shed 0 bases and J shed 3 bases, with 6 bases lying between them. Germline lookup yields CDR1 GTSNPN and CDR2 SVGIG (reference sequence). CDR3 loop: CAWSVYNYEQYF. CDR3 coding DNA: TGTGCCTGGAGTGTATATAACTACGAGCAGTACTTC.

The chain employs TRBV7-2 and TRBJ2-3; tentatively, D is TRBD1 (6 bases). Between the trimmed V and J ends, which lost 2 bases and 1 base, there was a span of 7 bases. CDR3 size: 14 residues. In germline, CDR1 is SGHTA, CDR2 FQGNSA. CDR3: CASSLRQGTDTQYF. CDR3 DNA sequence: TGTGCCAGCAGCTTAAGACAGGGCACAGATACGCAGTATTTT.

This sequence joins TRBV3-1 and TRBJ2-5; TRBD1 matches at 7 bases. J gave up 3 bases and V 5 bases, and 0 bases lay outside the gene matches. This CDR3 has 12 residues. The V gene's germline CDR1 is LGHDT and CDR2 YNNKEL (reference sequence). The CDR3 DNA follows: TGTGCCAGCAGCACAGGGGAAGAGACCCAGTACTTC. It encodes CASSTGEETQYF.

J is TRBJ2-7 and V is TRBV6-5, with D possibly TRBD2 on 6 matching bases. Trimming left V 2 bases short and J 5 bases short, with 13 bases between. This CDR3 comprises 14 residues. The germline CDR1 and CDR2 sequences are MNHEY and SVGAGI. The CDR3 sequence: CASSYTVGGDEQYF. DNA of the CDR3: TGTGCCAGCAGTTACACGGTGGGGGGAGACGAGCAGTACTTC.

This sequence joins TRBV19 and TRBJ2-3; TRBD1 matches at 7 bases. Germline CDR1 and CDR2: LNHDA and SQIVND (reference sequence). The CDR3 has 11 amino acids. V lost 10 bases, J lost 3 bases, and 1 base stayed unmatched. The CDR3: CATRGTDTQYF. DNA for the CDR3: TGTGCCACCAGGGGGACAGATACGCAGTATTTT.

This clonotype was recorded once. The CDR3 coding sequence is TGCAGCGTTGGTGGGGCGGGGGAAAAACTGTTTTTT. It codes for CSVGGAGEKLFF. The chain recombines TRBV29-1 with TRBJ1-4; D perhaps matches TRBD1 (5 bases). The V gene lost 4 bases and the J gene lost 8 bases, with 11 bases spanning the gap. This CDR3 contains 12 residues. Germline CDR1 SQVTM, CDR2 ANQGSEA.

The CDR3 DNA reads as TGTGCCAGCAGCAACCGAGGGACAGGGGACGGCACCGGGGAGCTGTTTTTT. This encodes CASSNRGTGDGTGELFF. The chain recombines TRBV9 with TRBJ2-2, with TRBD1 identical over 10 bases. The germline CDR1 and CDR2 sequences are SGDLS and YYNGEE. Trimming removed 4 bases from V and 4 bases from J; junction bases left unmatched: 10. The CDR3 totals 17 residues.

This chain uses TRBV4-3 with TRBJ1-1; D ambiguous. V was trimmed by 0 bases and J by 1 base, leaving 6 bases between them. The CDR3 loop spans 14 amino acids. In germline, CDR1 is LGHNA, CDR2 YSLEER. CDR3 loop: CASSQDGPNTEAFF. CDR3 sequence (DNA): TGCGCCAGCAGCCAAGACGGACCGAACACTGAAGCTTTCTTT.

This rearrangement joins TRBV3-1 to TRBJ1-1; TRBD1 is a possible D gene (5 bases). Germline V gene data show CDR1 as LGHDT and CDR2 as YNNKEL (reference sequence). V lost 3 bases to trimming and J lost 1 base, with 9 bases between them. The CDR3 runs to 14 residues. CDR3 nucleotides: TGTGCCAGCAGCCAGGGACGGTGGAACACTGAAGCTTTCTTT. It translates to CASSQGRWNTEAFF.

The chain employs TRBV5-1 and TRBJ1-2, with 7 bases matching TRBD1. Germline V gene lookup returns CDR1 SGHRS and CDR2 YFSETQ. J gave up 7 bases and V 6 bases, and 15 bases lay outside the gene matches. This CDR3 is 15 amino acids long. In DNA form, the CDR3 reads TGCGCCAGCACTTCGACAGGGACCGAGACCGGTGGCTACACCTTC. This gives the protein CASTSTGTETGGYTF.

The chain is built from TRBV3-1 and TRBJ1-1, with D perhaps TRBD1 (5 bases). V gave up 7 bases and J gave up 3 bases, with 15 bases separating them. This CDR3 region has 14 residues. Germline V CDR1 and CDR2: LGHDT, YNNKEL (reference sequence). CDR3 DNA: TGTGCCAGCACCAAACAGGTCATGGACACTGAAGCTTTCTTT. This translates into CASTKQVMDTEAFF.

CDR3 amino acids: CASSPNLGIEQYF. In DNA, the CDR3 is TGTGCCAGCAGCCCCAACCTGGGGATCGAGCAGTACTTC. The chain couples TRBV5-6 to TRBJ2-7; the D is unclear. Trimming removed 4 bases at V and 6 bases at J, with 14 bases between. Per germline, CDR1 SGHDT and CDR2 YYEEEE. This CDR3 spans 13 amino acids.